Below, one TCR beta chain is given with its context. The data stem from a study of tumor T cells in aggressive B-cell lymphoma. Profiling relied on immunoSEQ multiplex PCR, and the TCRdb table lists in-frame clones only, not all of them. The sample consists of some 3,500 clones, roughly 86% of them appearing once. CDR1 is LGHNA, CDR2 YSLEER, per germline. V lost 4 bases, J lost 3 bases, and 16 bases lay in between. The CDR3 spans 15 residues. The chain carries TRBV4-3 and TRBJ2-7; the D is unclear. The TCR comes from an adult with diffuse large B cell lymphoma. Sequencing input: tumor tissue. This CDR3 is CASSPLAVGDYEQYF. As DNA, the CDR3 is TGCGCCAGCAGCCCCTTGGCAGTTGGAGACTACGAGCAGTACTTC.